These T cell receptor beta chains were read from a single sample in a study of shared clonotypes between healthy human individuals. Sequencing was performed with immunoSEQ multiplex PCR; in TCRdb, only in-frame clones are kept and a portion is missing. The sample carries some 480,000 clones, 79% recorded once. Sequencing was done on a sample of PBMCs. All receptors come from a woman in her forties in good health. Some clones in this sample may be carry-over from other donors' samples. Each CDR3 is given with its conserved first and last residue. The order of the fields is V gene, clone size, D gene, J gene, CDR3 protein, CDR3 DNA. The D gene is left open where the match is weak. Not all rows give a size; the values are once, few, many and, for expanded clones, a class.

v_gene: TRBV11-2
abundance: .
d_gene: .
j_gene: TRBJ2-5
CDR3aa: CASSLVSILGGRETQYF
CDR3nt: TGTGCCAGCAGCTTAGTGTCCATACTCGGGGGCCGGGAGACCCAGTACTTC

v_gene: TRBV2
abundance: .
d_gene: TRBD1
j_gene: TRBJ1-2
CDR3aa: CATPGQGAGDYGYTF
CDR3nt: TGTGCCACTCCCGGACAGGGGGCGGGTGACTATGGCTACACCTTC

v_gene: TRBV5-1
abundance: .
d_gene: .
j_gene: TRBJ2-7
CDR3aa: CASSLRGFTYEQYF
CDR3nt: TGCGCCAGCAGCTTGAGGGGGTTCACCTACGAGCAGTACTTC

v_gene: TRBV2
abundance: .
d_gene: TRBD2
j_gene: TRBJ2-1
CDR3aa: CASSEVASGRSEQFF
CDR3nt: TGTGCCAGCAGTGAAGTGGCTAGCGGGCGCTCGGAGCAGTTCTTC

v_gene: TRBV11-2
abundance: .
d_gene: .
j_gene: TRBJ2-3
CDR3aa: CASSLGLFRDTQYF
CDR3nt: TGTGCCAGCAGCTTAGGTCTGTTCCGGGATACGCAGTATTTT

v_gene: TRBV4-3
abundance: .
d_gene: TRBD2
j_gene: TRBJ2-7
CDR3aa: CASSQDTSAYYEQYF
CDR3nt: TGCGCCAGCAGCCAAGACACTAGCGCCTACTACGAGCAGTACTTC

v_gene: TRBV2
abundance: .
d_gene: .
j_gene: TRBJ2-1
CDR3aa: CASRPGPYNEQFF
CDR3nt: TGTGCCAGCAGACCGGGACCTTACAATGAGCAGTTCTTC

v_gene: TRBV19
abundance: few
d_gene: .
j_gene: TRBJ2-2
CDR3aa: CASSTALGPLNTGELFF
CDR3nt: TGTGCCAGTAGTACCGCACTCGGGCCCTTAAACACCGGGGAGCTGTTTTTT

v_gene: TRBV10-2
abundance: few
d_gene: TRBD1
j_gene: TRBJ2-2
CDR3aa: CASSGTGGDTGELFF
CDR3nt: TGCGCCAGCAGTGGAACAGGGGGCGACACCGGGGAGCTGTTTTTT

v_gene: TRBV9
abundance: .
d_gene: .
j_gene: TRBJ1-4
CDR3aa: CASSPFPGGEKLFF
CDR3nt: TGTGCCAGCAGCCCTTTCCCTGGGGGCGAAAAACTGTTTTTT

v_gene: TRBV10-3
abundance: .
d_gene: TRBD2
j_gene: TRBJ2-1
CDR3aa: CAISEPWPGGRAYEQFF
CDR3nt: TGTGCCATCAGTGAGCCGTGGCCGGGCGGGAGGGCTTATGAGCAGTTCTTC

v_gene: TRBV6-1
abundance: .
d_gene: .
j_gene: TRBJ2-7
CDR3aa: CASSARPEQYF
CDR3nt: TGTGCCAGCAGTGCCCGCCCCGAGCAGTACTTC

v_gene: TRBV7-6
abundance: .
d_gene: TRBD2
j_gene: TRBJ2-7
CDR3aa: CASSPAVASGRMEQYF
CDR3nt: TGTGCCAGCAGCCCTGCAGTGGCTAGCGGGAGGATGGAGCAGTACTTC

v_gene: TRBV5-4
abundance: .
d_gene: .
j_gene: TRBJ2-5
CDR3aa: CASSVPDLGQETQYF
CDR3nt: TGTGCCAGCAGCGTACCGGACCTCGGTCAAGAGACCCAGTACTTC

v_gene: TRBV19
abundance: .
d_gene: .
j_gene: TRBJ1-4
CDR3aa: CASTSGTTNEKLFF
CDR3nt: TGTGCCAGTACCTCGGGGACCACCAATGAAAAACTGTTTTTT

v_gene: TRBV6-6
abundance: .
d_gene: .
j_gene: TRBJ2-5
CDR3aa: CASSYSGGETQYF
CDR3nt: TGTGCCAGCAGTTACTCCGGGGGAGAGACCCAGTACTTC

v_gene: TRBV5-5
abundance: .
d_gene: TRBD2
j_gene: TRBJ2-1
CDR3aa: CASSFTSGRSLSEQFF
CDR3nt: TGTGCCAGCAGCTTTACTAGCGGGAGGAGCCTGTCAGAGCAGTTCTTC

v_gene: TRBV9
abundance: .
d_gene: TRBD1
j_gene: TRBJ2-2
CDR3aa: CASSVGTGNTGELFF
CDR3nt: TGTGCCAGCAGCGTAGGGACAGGGAACACCGGGGAGCTGTTTTTT

v_gene: TRBV25-1
abundance: .
d_gene: .
j_gene: TRBJ1-2
CDR3aa: CASSESGIYGYTF
CDR3nt: TGTGCCAGCAGTGAATCCGGCATCTATGGCTACACCTTC

v_gene: TRBV5-6
abundance: .
d_gene: TRBD1
j_gene: TRBJ1-1
CDR3aa: CASSWTTGRTEAFF
CDR3nt: TGTGCCAGCAGCTGGACGACAGGGAGGACTGAAGCTTTCTTT

v_gene: TRBV19
abundance: .
d_gene: TRBD1
j_gene: TRBJ1-1
CDR3aa: CASSHPGGYTEAFF
CDR3nt: TGTGCCAGTAGTCATCCAGGGGGATACACTGAAGCTTTCTTT

v_gene: TRBV30
abundance: .
d_gene: .
j_gene: TRBJ1-2
CDR3aa: CAWNVGSPRGYTF
CDR3nt: TGTGCCTGGAATGTCGGGTCTCCGCGGGGCTACACCTTC

v_gene: TRBV5-1
abundance: .
d_gene: .
j_gene: TRBJ2-2
CDR3aa: CASSLVVGEELFF
CDR3nt: TGCGCCAGCAGCTTGGTTGTGGGCGAGGAGCTGTTTTTT

v_gene: TRBV10-1
abundance: many
d_gene: TRBD2
j_gene: TRBJ2-7
CDR3aa: CAKTSGRYEQYF
CDR3nt: TGCGCCAAAACTAGCGGGAGGTACGAGCAGTACTTC

v_gene: TRBV19
abundance: few
d_gene: .
j_gene: TRBJ1-2
CDR3aa: CASTEGNYGYTF
CDR3nt: TGTGCCAGTACGGAGGGAAACTATGGCTACACCTTC

v_gene: TRBV7-2
abundance: .
d_gene: TRBD1
j_gene: TRBJ1-4
CDR3aa: CASSPNQGANEKLFF
CDR3nt: TGTGCCAGCAGCCCTAACCAGGGGGCTAATGAAAAACTGTTTTTT

v_gene: TRBV29-1
abundance: many
d_gene: .
j_gene: TRBJ1-4
CDR3aa: CSARLQGPNEKLFF
CDR3nt: TGCAGCGCTCGACTCCAGGGCCCTAATGAAAAACTGTTTTTT

v_gene: TRBV5-1
abundance: .
d_gene: .
j_gene: TRBJ2-1
CDR3aa: CASSLGSEYNEQFF
CDR3nt: TGCGCCAGCAGCTTAGGAAGCGAGTACAATGAGCAGTTCTTC

v_gene: TRBV5-1
abundance: few
d_gene: TRBD2
j_gene: TRBJ2-3
CDR3aa: CASSLFGLAGSTDTQYF
CDR3nt: TGCGCCAGCAGCCTCTTCGGACTAGCGGGAAGCACAGATACGCAGTATTTT

v_gene: TRBV7-8
abundance: few
d_gene: .
j_gene: TRBJ1-1
CDR3aa: CASKYLDTEAFF
CDR3nt: TGTGCCAGCAAATACCTAGACACTGAAGCTTTCTTT

v_gene: TRBV19
abundance: few
d_gene: .
j_gene: TRBJ2-3
CDR3aa: CASSTTGLDTQYF
CDR3nt: TGTGCCAGTAGTACCACAGGGTTAGATACGCAGTATTTT

v_gene: TRBV5-4
abundance: .
d_gene: TRBD2
j_gene: TRBJ2-1
CDR3aa: CASSLGGGGYNEQFF
CDR3nt: TGTGCCAGCAGCTTGGGGGGCGGGGGTTACAATGAGCAGTTCTTC

v_gene: TRBV28
abundance: .
d_gene: .
j_gene: TRBJ2-7
CDR3aa: CASSFPPVFEQYF
CDR3nt: TGTGCCAGCAGTTTCCCCCCAGTGTTCGAGCAGTACTTC

v_gene: TRBV6-6
abundance: once
d_gene: .
j_gene: TRBJ2-7
CDR3aa: CASRAGEWFSYEQYF
CDR3nt: TGTGCCAGCAGAGCAGGGGAGTGGTTTAGCTACGAGCAGTACTTC

v_gene: TRBV10-3
abundance: .
d_gene: TRBD1
j_gene: TRBJ2-1
CDR3aa: CAIRGTGDNNEQFF
CDR3nt: TGTGCCATCAGGGGGACAGGGGATAACAATGAGCAGTTCTTC

v_gene: TRBV6-1
abundance: few
d_gene: .
j_gene: TRBJ2-1
CDR3aa: CASSEVAESSYNEQFF
CDR3nt: TGTGCCAGCAGTGAGGTAGCGGAAAGCTCCTACAATGAGCAGTTCTTC

v_gene: TRBV6-5
abundance: .
d_gene: .
j_gene: TRBJ1-1
CDR3aa: CASSYSSGVTEAFF
CDR3nt: TGTGCCAGCAGTTACTCGTCCGGGGTCACTGAAGCTTTCTTT

v_gene: TRBV18
abundance: .
d_gene: .
j_gene: TRBJ2-7
CDR3aa: CASSPRRASYEQYF
CDR3nt: TGTGCCAGCTCACCACGCCGGGCCTCCTACGAGCAGTACTTC

v_gene: TRBV9
abundance: .
d_gene: TRBD1
j_gene: TRBJ2-3
CDR3aa: CASSPHPGQGLVDTQYF
CDR3nt: TGTGCCAGCAGCCCGCACCCCGGACAGGGCTTAGTAGATACGCAGTATTTT

v_gene: TRBV6-5
abundance: .
d_gene: .
j_gene: TRBJ1-2
CDR3aa: CASSSSGGESIYGYTF
CDR3nt: TGTGCCAGCAGTTCCTCGGGAGGGGAGAGCATTTATGGCTACACCTTC

v_gene: TRBV5-1
abundance: .
d_gene: TRBD2
j_gene: TRBJ2-5
CDR3aa: CASSSIGTSGRAETQYF
CDR3nt: TGCGCCAGCAGCTCTATAGGGACTAGCGGGAGAGCAGAGACCCAGTACTTC

v_gene: TRBV19
abundance: .
d_gene: .
j_gene: TRBJ2-1
CDR3aa: CASSMLVNEQFF
CDR3nt: TGTGCCAGTAGTATGCTAGTCAATGAGCAGTTCTTC

v_gene: TRBV2
abundance: .
d_gene: TRBD1
j_gene: TRBJ1-6
CDR3aa: CASSADRASPLHF
CDR3nt: TGTGCCAGCAGTGCTGACAGGGCTTCACCCCTCCACTTT

v_gene: TRBV5-1
abundance: .
d_gene: .
j_gene: TRBJ2-1
CDR3aa: CASSPGLQIYNEQFF
CDR3nt: TGCGCCAGCAGCCCAGGACTGCAAATCTACAATGAGCAGTTCTTC

v_gene: TRBV5-6
abundance: .
d_gene: TRBD1
j_gene: TRBJ1-1
CDR3aa: CASSELQGADTEAFF
CDR3nt: TGTGCCAGCAGCGAACTACAGGGGGCTGACACTGAAGCTTTCTTT

v_gene: TRBV18
abundance: .
d_gene: .
j_gene: TRBJ1-4
CDR3aa: CASSPTETDAEKLFF
CDR3nt: TGTGCCAGCTCACCGACCGAAACGGATGCCGAAAAACTGTTTTTT

v_gene: TRBV5-4
abundance: .
d_gene: TRBD2
j_gene: TRBJ2-7
CDR3aa: CASSYNLAGEIYEQYF
CDR3nt: TGTGCCAGCAGCTATAACTTAGCGGGAGAAATCTACGAGCAGTACTTC

v_gene: TRBV6-5
abundance: few
d_gene: .
j_gene: TRBJ1-6
CDR3aa: CASSYGPLSPLHF
CDR3nt: TGTGCCAGCAGTTACGGACCTCTGTCACCCCTCCACTTT

v_gene: TRBV6-5
abundance: .
d_gene: .
j_gene: TRBJ1-5
CDR3aa: CASSEESKQPQHF
CDR3nt: TGTGCCAGCAGTGAAGAGAGTAAGCAGCCCCAGCATTTT

v_gene: TRBV25-1
abundance: few
d_gene: .
j_gene: TRBJ1-2
CDR3aa: CASSEYGDTVYGHTF
CDR3nt: TGTGCCAGCAGTGAATACGGGGACACGGTCTATGGCCACACCTTC

v_gene: TRBV6-5
abundance: few
d_gene: .
j_gene: TRBJ2-1
CDR3aa: CASSAGHLSYNEQFF
CDR3nt: TGTGCCAGCAGTGCAGGGCACCTCTCCTACAATGAGCAGTTCTTC

v_gene: TRBV30
abundance: .
d_gene: .
j_gene: TRBJ1-4
CDR3aa: CAWASRLELFF
CDR3nt: TGTGCCTGGGCATCGAGGTTGGAACTGTTTTTT

v_gene: TRBV15
abundance: .
d_gene: .
j_gene: TRBJ2-7
CDR3aa: CATSRKRNLGDRDYEQYF
CDR3nt: TGTGCCACCAGCAGAAAGAGGAACTTGGGGGACCGGGACTACGAGCAGTACTTC

v_gene: TRBV30
abundance: .
d_gene: TRBD2
j_gene: TRBJ2-1
CDR3aa: CAWESGRAGNEQFF
CDR3nt: TGTGCCTGGGAGAGCGGGAGGGCCGGGAATGAGCAGTTCTTC